Sequencing of this TCR beta chain was carried out in a study of CD8 T cells in ankylosing spondylitis. This clonotype has only a few counts. Its antigen is not identified. Molecular-barcoded quantitative 5'-RACE produced these TCR beta libraries. TCRdb used MiXCR to reprocess the 5' RACE reads, holding one entry per CDR3 protein. The table lists approximately 440,000 distinct CDR3 sequences, 17% of them singletons. General study points: What seemed typical of ankylosing spondylitis blood was a TCR beta motif built from about 8 highly homologous variants. Disease-linked clones reportedly concentrated significantly in matched ankylosing spondylitis synovial fluid.

Per germline, CDR1 DFQATT and CDR2 SNEGSKA (reference sequence). This CDR3 is built from 14 residues. The J segment lost 3 bases and the V segment lost 6 bases, leaving 11 bases of the junction unmatched. Sequencing was performed on blood, either unsorted or a sorted T cell fraction (not recorded which). This sequence joins TRBV20-1 and TRBJ2-7; 7 bases agree with TRBD2. The receptor's source is a male donor with ankylosing spondylitis. CDR3 region: CSALKRDRIYEQYF. The CDR3 DNA reads TGCAGTGCCCTCAAGCGGGACCGCATCTACGAGCAGTACTTC.